Following are 5 T cell receptor beta chains from one sample sequenced in a study of glioma-infiltrating T cells after dendritic cell vaccination. Regarding time point: after dendritic cell vaccination, including at tumor progression/relapse. The protocol was immunoSEQ multiplex PCR, while the TCRdb copy is restricted to in-frame clones and leaves out a portion. The data contain approximately 60,000 clones, 86% of them singletons. The input for sequencing was blood, taken after dendritic cell vaccination. Source of these receptors: a human donor with glioblastoma.

This chain uses TRBV6-6 with TRBJ1-2, with D perhaps matching TRBD1 (5 bases). The germline gives CDR1 MNHNY, CDR2 SVGAGI (reference sequence). Trimming cost V 5 bases and J 1 base, with 8 bases left between them. This CDR3 region has 13 residues. CDR3 sequence reads: CASSGTGNYGYTF. The CDR3 DNA sequence: TGTGCCAGCAGTGGTACAGGTAACTATGGCTACACCTTC.

CDR3 nucleotide sequence: TGTGCCAGCAGTCGGACTAGCACAAGCAATGAGCAGTTCTTC. Protein sequence: CASSRTSTSNEQFF. The chain couples TRBV6-5 to TRBJ2-1; 8 nucleotides agree with TRBD2. V shed 5 bases, J shed 6 bases, and the junction held 6 bases outside the gene matches. Germline V gene sequence: CDR1 MNHEY, CDR2 SVGAGI. This CDR3 has 14 amino acids.

The chain recombines TRBV13 with TRBJ2-7; 9 nucleotides agree with TRBD1. Germline V gene data show CDR1 as PRHDT and CDR2 as FYEKMQ (reference sequence). The CDR3 sequence is 14 residues long. With V trimmed by 5 bases and J by 2 bases, 4 bases remained unmatched. CDR3 DNA sequence: TGTGCCAGCAGCAAACAGGGGGCACCCTACGAGCAGTACTTC. It translates to CASSKQGAPYEQYF.

V usage is TRBV5-4 and J usage is TRBJ2-5, with 16 bases that match TRBD2. In germline, CDR1 is SGHNT, CDR2 YYREEE (reference sequence). There are 18 residues in the CDR3. V was clipped by 4 bases and J by 7 bases; unmatched bases: 13. For the CDR3, the DNA is TGTGCCAGCAGCCCGGGGACTAGCGGGGGGGCGGCCCGCGTGACCCAGTACTTC. Residues: CASSPGTSGGAARVTQYF.

The rearrangement uses TRBV19 and TRBJ1-5; TRBD1 is a possible D gene (6 bases). Germline lookup yields CDR1 LNHDA and CDR2 SQIVND (reference sequence). The CDR3 covers 16 residues. Between the trimmed V and J ends, which lost 10 bases and 3 bases, there was a span of 22 bases. For the CDR3, the DNA is TGTGCCACCCAGGGGTCACACCGGGGCCTCAATCAGCCCCAGCATTTT. Its translation is CATQGSHRGLNQPQHF.